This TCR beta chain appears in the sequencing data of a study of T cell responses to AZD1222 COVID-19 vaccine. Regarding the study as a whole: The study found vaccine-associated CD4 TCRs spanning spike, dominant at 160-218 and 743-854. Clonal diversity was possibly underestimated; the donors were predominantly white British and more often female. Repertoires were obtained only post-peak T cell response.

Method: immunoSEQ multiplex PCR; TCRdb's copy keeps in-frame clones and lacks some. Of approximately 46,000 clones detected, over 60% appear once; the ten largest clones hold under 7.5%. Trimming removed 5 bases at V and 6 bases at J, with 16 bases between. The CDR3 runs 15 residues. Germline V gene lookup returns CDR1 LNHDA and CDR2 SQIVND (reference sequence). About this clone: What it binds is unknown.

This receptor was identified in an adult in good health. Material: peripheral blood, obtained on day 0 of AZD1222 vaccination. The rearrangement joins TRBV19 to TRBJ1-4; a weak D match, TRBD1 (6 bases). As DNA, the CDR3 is TGTGCCAGTAGTGCCACCGGGACATTGGATGAAAAACTGTTTTTT. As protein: CASSATGTLDEKLFF.